The next 2 T cell receptor beta chains were all read from a single sample in a study of cytomegalovirus exposure and HLA in healthy donors. PCR was performed using 60 Vbeta and 13 Jbeta primers. The method was immunoSEQ multiplex PCR; TCRdb's version includes in-frame clones alone and lacks a portion of them. The repertoire consists of 64,000 or so clones, with 70% to 80% occurring once and the leading ten covering around 10%. The specimen sequenced was PBMCs. These receptors were collected from a woman between 50 and 59 years old in good health and CMV-seropositive.

The V gene is TRBV7-9, the J gene TRBJ1-5, with D maybe TRBD1 (5 bases). The germline gives CDR1 SEHNR, CDR2 FQNEAQ (reference sequence). This CDR3 region has 14 residues. V was shortened by 7 bases and J by 1 base, with 11 bases between the two germline ends. The CDR3 here is CASTLSGSNQPQHF. Here the CDR3 DNA reads TGTGCCAGCACCCTGTCAGGGAGCAATCAGCCCCAGCATTTT.

The V gene is TRBV11-2, the J gene TRBJ1-3; 7 nucleotides match TRBD1. There are 14 residues in the CDR3. Germline CDR1 and CDR2: SGHAT and FQNNGV. Trimming removed 5 bases from V and 4 bases from J; junction bases left unmatched: 5. CDR3 protein: CASSATGPGNTIYF. The CDR3 DNA reads as TGTGCCAGCAGCGCGACAGGGCCGGGAAACACCATATATTTT.